The TCR beta chain under discussion was sequenced for a study of blood T cell repertoires in COVID-19. Study context: T cells, B-cell-depleted T cells, or PBMCs supplied cDNA or gDNA.

Under the authors' procedure: Amplifying reference gene primers gave estimates of nucleated cell counts. Assay: immunoSEQ multiplex PCR; the TCRdb copy retains only in-frame clones and omits some. V and J calls plus clone size are reproduced from that table; the DNA served to infer D and trimming. The sample records approximately 100,000 clones, around 90% being singletons. Germline V gene sequence: CDR1 SGHTA, CDR2 FQGTGA. The CDR3 length is 16 residues. V gave up 0 bases and J gave up 9 bases, with 18 bases separating them. This clonotype was sampled from a human donor in a cohort sampled during active COVID-19. The sequencing input was peripheral blood. The chain is built from TRBV7-3 and TRBJ2-1, with D tentatively TRBD1 (6 bases). The CDR3, as DNA: TGTGCCAGCAGCTTAACGGGAAAGGGCCAAGGGGGTGAGCAGTTCTTC. Protein product: CASSLTGKGQGGEQFF.